This T cell receptor beta chain derives from a study of T cell clonotyping in hematopoietic cell transplantation. Study conclusions and caveats: Few recipient clonotypes overlapped donors; over 95% were de novo at given depth. After transplant, recipient diversity fell while pathologically expanded clonotypes grew through day 180.

The CDR3 is made up of 12 amino acids. The V end lost 8 bases, the J end lost 7 bases, and 15 bases lay between the germline ends. Germline loops: CDR1 MNHEY, CDR2 SMNVEV (reference sequence). This clone appeared once. No antigen is known for it. Assay: immunoSEQ multiplex PCR; the TCRdb copy retains only in-frame clones and omits some. This repertoire shows approximately 17,000 clones, roughly 90% found once; its top ten account for 2.7%. The receptor was derived from a man in his forties or fifties in good health. Some clones in this sample may be carry-over from other donors' samples. The rearrangement links TRBV27 to TRBJ2-7; D may be TRBD1 (7 bases). The sample taken for sequencing was peripheral blood mononuclear cells. The CDR3: CASGAGGWEQYF. The CDR3 DNA follows: TGTGCCAGCGGGGCAGGGGGGTGGGAGCAGTACTTC.